The source of this T cell receptor beta chain is a study of T-cell reconstitution after alpha-beta-depleted transplantation in children. The TCRbeta library incorporated unique molecular identifiers. In TCRdb, the PCR reads were re-called with MiXCR into one record per CDR3 protein. The table records about 460,000 distinct CDR3 sequences, 8% to 11% of them present only once. This clonotype was counted at least ten times. The target antigen is unknown. J was trimmed by 4 bases and V by 6 bases; bases with no gene match: 11. Germline-derived CDR1 and CDR2 are SQVTM and ANQGSEA. The CDR3 sequence is 14 residues long. General study findings and limits: After one year, T-cell counts and TCRbeta diversity mostly came from new T cells. Where alpha-beta T cells came from about two months after transplant was reportedly several hundred expanded graft clones. Recipient T cells and thymic progenitors that survived gave rise to the high TCRbeta diversity observed at day 60 in some patients.

Sequences were derived from PBMCs, sampled before TCRalphabeta/CD19-depleted stem cell transplant. This TCR was sampled from a child aged 2 to 10 with inherited bone marrow failure, due to receive a stem cell transplant. The genes are TRBV29-1 and TRBJ2-5; TRBD1 matches at 7 bases. CDR3 in amino acids: CSVLNLDRSETQYF. In nucleotides, the CDR3 is TGCAGCGTCCTCAACTTGGACAGGTCAGAGACCCAGTACTTC.